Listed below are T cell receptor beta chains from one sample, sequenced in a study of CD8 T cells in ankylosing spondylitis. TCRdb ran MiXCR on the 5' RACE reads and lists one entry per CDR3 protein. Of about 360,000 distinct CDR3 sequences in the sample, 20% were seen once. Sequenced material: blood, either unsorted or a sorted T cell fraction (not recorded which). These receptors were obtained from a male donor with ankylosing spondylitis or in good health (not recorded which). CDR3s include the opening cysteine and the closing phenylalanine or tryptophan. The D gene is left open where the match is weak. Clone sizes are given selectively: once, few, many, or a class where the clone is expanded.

cdr3_nt: TGTGCCAGCAGCCACGGACACACAACGATGAACACTGAAGCTTTCTTT
cdr3_aa: CASSHGHTTMNTEAFF
v_call: TRBV3-1
j_call: TRBJ1-1
d_call: NA
clone_size: NA

cdr3_nt: TGCGCCAGCACCTCGGACAGGTCTCCCTACAATGAGCAGTTCTTC
cdr3_aa: CASTSDRSPYNEQFF
v_call: TRBV4-1
j_call: TRBJ2-1
d_call: TRBD1
clone_size: few

cdr3_nt: TGTGCCAGCAGCCAAGATTCGAGGCAGCCCCAGCATTTT
cdr3_aa: CASSQDSRQPQHF
v_call: TRBV4-2
j_call: TRBJ1-5
d_call: NA
clone_size: few

cdr3_nt: TGCAGCGGTCGGATAGTCTCCTACAATGAGCAGTTCTTC
cdr3_aa: CSGRIVSYNEQFF
v_call: TRBV29-1
j_call: TRBJ2-1
d_call: NA
clone_size: NA

cdr3_nt: TGCAGTGCTGAGGGGGAGGGCACAGATACGCAGTATTTT
cdr3_aa: CSAEGEGTDTQYF
v_call: TRBV20-1
j_call: TRBJ2-3
d_call: NA
clone_size: NA

cdr3_nt: TGTGCCAGCAGATCCGGGACAGGGGTGGGCAATGAGCAGTTCTTC
cdr3_aa: CASRSGTGVGNEQFF
v_call: TRBV7-9
j_call: TRBJ2-1
d_call: TRBD1
clone_size: few

cdr3_nt: TGTGCCAGCAGTGATGGGGGTCGGGACAGCCGTAGCTCTGGGGCCAACGTCCTGACTTTC
cdr3_aa: CASSDGGRDSRSSGANVLTF
v_call: TRBV2
j_call: TRBJ2-6
d_call: TRBD1
clone_size: once

cdr3_nt: TGTGCCAGCAGCGGACCCAGGGAAGACGAGCAGTACTTC
cdr3_aa: CASSGPREDEQYF
v_call: TRBV7-9
j_call: TRBJ2-7
d_call: NA
clone_size: few

cdr3_nt: TGTGCCAGCAGTAGAGCACTAGCGGGGCCATACAATGAGCAGTTCTTC
cdr3_aa: CASSRALAGPYNEQFF
v_call: TRBV27
j_call: TRBJ2-1
d_call: TRBD2
clone_size: NA

cdr3_nt: TGTGCCAGCAGCGAAGGACAGGCACTGTACAATGAGCAGTTCTTC
cdr3_aa: CASSEGQALYNEQFF
v_call: TRBV3-1
j_call: TRBJ2-1
d_call: TRBD1
clone_size: NA

cdr3_nt: TGTGCCTGGAGCGAGGGAGACCCCGAGCAGTACTTC
cdr3_aa: CAWSEGDPEQYF
v_call: TRBV30
j_call: TRBJ2-7
d_call: NA
clone_size: NA

cdr3_nt: TGCAGCGTACTGGGACTAGCGGTCTACAATGAGCAGTTCTTC
cdr3_aa: CSVLGLAVYNEQFF
v_call: TRBV29-1
j_call: TRBJ2-1
d_call: TRBD2
clone_size: NA

cdr3_nt: TGTGCCAGCAGCTTAGCGCGTAATTACCAAGAGACCCAGTACTTC
cdr3_aa: CASSLARNYQETQYF
v_call: TRBV7-6
j_call: TRBJ2-5
d_call: NA
clone_size: NA

cdr3_nt: TGTGCCAGCAGCGGTATCCGGGGGGTCACTGTCAATGAGCAGTTCTTC
cdr3_aa: CASSGIRGVTVNEQFF
v_call: TRBV9
j_call: TRBJ2-1
d_call: TRBD2
clone_size: NA

cdr3_nt: TGTGCCAGCAGGGGGACTAGTTGGGAGACCCAGTACTTC
cdr3_aa: CASRGTSWETQYF
v_call: TRBV12-3/TRBV12-4
j_call: TRBJ2-5
d_call: TRBD2
clone_size: few

cdr3_nt: TGCAGTGCTAGAGATCTACTAGGCTCCTACAATGAGCAGTTCTTC
cdr3_aa: CSARDLLGSYNEQFF
v_call: TRBV20-1
j_call: TRBJ2-1
d_call: NA
clone_size: many

cdr3_nt: TGTGCCAGCAGCTCGGGACGGCACCAAGAGACCCAGTACTTC
cdr3_aa: CASSSGRHQETQYF
v_call: TRBV12-3/TRBV12-4
j_call: TRBJ2-5
d_call: NA
clone_size: NA

cdr3_nt: TGTGCCAGCAGTGAGGAGCGGGGGCCCCAAGAGACCCAGTACTTC
cdr3_aa: CASSEERGPQETQYF
v_call: TRBV2
j_call: TRBJ2-5
d_call: TRBD2
clone_size: NA

cdr3_nt: TGTGCCAGCCGGCAGGGTTACTCACCCCTCCACTTT
cdr3_aa: CASRQGYSPLHF
v_call: TRBV12-3/TRBV12-4
j_call: TRBJ1-6
d_call: NA
clone_size: many

cdr3_nt: TGTGCCAGCAGTCCCTACAGGGACTCCTACGAGCAGTACTTC
cdr3_aa: CASSPYRDSYEQYF
v_call: TRBV12-3/TRBV12-4
j_call: TRBJ2-7
d_call: NA
clone_size: many

cdr3_nt: TGTGCCACCAGGACGGGGACCTCCTACGAGCAGTACTTC
cdr3_aa: CATRTGTSYEQYF
v_call: TRBV15
j_call: TRBJ2-7
d_call: NA
clone_size: NA

cdr3_nt: TGTGCCAGCAGGACAGCCAGCTCCTACGAGCAGTACTTC
cdr3_aa: CASRTASSYEQYF
v_call: TRBV7-3
j_call: TRBJ2-7
d_call: NA
clone_size: few

cdr3_nt: TGCAGCGTTGTCGGACCCGCCGGGGAGCTGTTTTTT
cdr3_aa: CSVVGPAGELFF
v_call: TRBV29-1
j_call: TRBJ2-2
d_call: NA
clone_size: NA

cdr3_nt: TGTGCCAGCAGCTTAGTTAGCGGGGCGGCCTACAATGAGCAGTTCTTC
cdr3_aa: CASSLVSGAAYNEQFF
v_call: TRBV7-9
j_call: TRBJ2-1
d_call: TRBD2
clone_size: NA

cdr3_nt: TGTGCCAGCAGCCAGATCGGTCACAGGGGGAGCGAGACCCAGTACTTC
cdr3_aa: CASSQIGHRGSETQYF
v_call: TRBV7-9
j_call: TRBJ2-5
d_call: TRBD1
clone_size: NA

cdr3_nt: TGTGCCAGCAGCCTAAGCTACGTACAGGAGAAGAACACTGAAGCTTTCTTT
cdr3_aa: CASSLSYVQEKNTEAFF
v_call: TRBV12-3/TRBV12-4
j_call: TRBJ1-1
d_call: NA
clone_size: NA

cdr3_nt: TGTGCCAGCAGTTTTTTGTCGGGACGTGAGCAGTTCTTC
cdr3_aa: CASSFLSGREQFF
v_call: TRBV12-3/TRBV12-4
j_call: TRBJ2-1
d_call: NA
clone_size: NA

cdr3_nt: TGCAGTGCTCACACGAGCGGGAACGGTAACATTCAGTACTTC
cdr3_aa: CSAHTSGNGNIQYF
v_call: TRBV20-1
j_call: TRBJ2-4
d_call: TRBD2
clone_size: NA